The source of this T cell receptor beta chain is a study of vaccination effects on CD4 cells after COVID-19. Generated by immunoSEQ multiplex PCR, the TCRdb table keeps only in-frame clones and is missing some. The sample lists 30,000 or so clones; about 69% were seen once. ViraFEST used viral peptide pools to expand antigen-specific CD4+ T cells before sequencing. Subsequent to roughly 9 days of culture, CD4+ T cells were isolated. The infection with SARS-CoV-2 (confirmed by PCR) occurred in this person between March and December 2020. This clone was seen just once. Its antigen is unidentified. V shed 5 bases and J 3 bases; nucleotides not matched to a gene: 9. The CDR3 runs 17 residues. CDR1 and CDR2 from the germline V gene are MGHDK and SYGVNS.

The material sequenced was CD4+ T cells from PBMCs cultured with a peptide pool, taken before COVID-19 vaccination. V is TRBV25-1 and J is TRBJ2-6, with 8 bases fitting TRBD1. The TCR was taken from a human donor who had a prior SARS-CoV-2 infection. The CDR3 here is CASSYTTDRGGANVLTF. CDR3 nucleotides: TGTGCCAGCAGTTACACGACCGACAGGGGTGGGGCCAACGTCCTGACTTTC.